What follows are 10 T cell receptor beta chains derived from one specimen sequenced in a study of blood T cells in healthy people across ages. Alongside a J-beta primer mix, a sample-barcoded 5' primer served in a second PCR lasting about 7 to 11 cycles. TCRdb used MiXCR to reprocess the 5' RACE reads, holding one entry per CDR3 protein. The data contain 750,000 to 950,000 distinct CDR3 sequences, roughly 24% of them singletons. The sample was also linked to a second study, of T cells of mothers and their children.

The sequenced material came from blood. The receptor set was obtained from a boy aged 5 to 17 in good health.

The chain combines TRBV30 with TRBJ2-1; possible D gene TRBD1, 5 bases. Germline CDR1 is GTSNPN and CDR2 is SVGIG (reference sequence). CDR3 size: 14 residues. V was pared by 2 bases and J by 3 bases, with 11 bases between. The DNA for the CDR3 is TGTGCCTGGAGTAACAGGCTTAACTACAATGAGCAGTTCTTC. This gives the protein CAWSNRLNYNEQFF.

CDR3 sequence: CASSPSRYEQYF. CDR3 in DNA: TGTGCCAGCAGTCCATCGCGCTACGAGCAGTACTTC. The chain combines TRBV6-6 with TRBJ2-7; D gene unclear. The CDR3 is 12 residues long. V dropped 5 bases and J dropped 3 bases, with 8 bases sitting between them. Germline lookup yields CDR1 MNHNY and CDR2 SVGAGI (reference sequence).

In its sample, this clonotype was seen a few times. The genes are TRBV20-1 and TRBJ2-5; 10 bases are a match to TRBD2. V lost 1 base, J lost 5 bases, and 7 bases stayed unmatched. The CDR3 runs 15 residues. Germline V CDR1 and CDR2: DFQATT, SNEGSKA (reference sequence). The CDR3 nucleotides are TGCAGTGCTAGAGCCGAGCGGGGGGGCGGGGAGACCCAGTACTTC. Its protein product is CSARAERGGGETQYF.

The chain recombines TRBV7-3 with TRBJ2-1; no firm D call. The assigned J gene may be wrong: the sequence end matches TRBJ2-7 better. This CDR3 has 15 residues. Germline lookup yields CDR1 SGHTA and CDR2 FQGTGA. The CDR3 sequence is CASSFRGPNTYEQYF. The CDR3 nucleotides read TGTGCCAGCAGCTTCCGAGGACCCAATACCTACGAGCAGTACTTC.

This clonotype was detected ten times or more. The genes are TRBV5-1 and TRBJ2-2, with D unclear. Per germline, CDR1 SGHRS and CDR2 YFSETQ. Trimming pared 0 bases from V and 5 bases from J, leaving 11 bases between. There are 15 residues in the CDR3. The CDR3 nucleotides are TGCGCCAGCAGCTTGGAAGGCTGGGGAACCGGGGAGCTGTTTTTT. Translating gives CASSLEGWGTGELFF.

This clonotype was seen a few times. The CDR3 coding sequence is TGTGCCAGCAGCTCAACAACTAGCACAGTAGCTTTCTTT. Translating gives CASSSTTSTVAFF. The chain employs TRBV11-2 and TRBJ1-1; D gene ambiguous. CDR1 is SGHAT and CDR2 is FQNNGV in the germline V gene. This CDR3 region has 13 residues. Between the trimmed V and J ends, which lost 4 bases and 10 bases, there was a span of 16 bases.

This rearrangement joins TRBV18 to TRBJ2-5; D could derive from TRBD1 or TRBD2 (5 bases each). V lost 2 bases to trimming and J lost 5 bases, with 9 bases between them. CDR1 and CDR2 (germline): KGHSH, LQKENI. This CDR3 contains 13 residues. Written as DNA, the CDR3 is TGTGCCAGCTCACCAGCAGAGGGGGAGACCCAGTACTTC. Its protein product is CASSPAEGETQYF.

This clonotype turned up a few times. The chain recombines TRBV7-2 with TRBJ2-5, with no clear D. Gene TRBJ2-1 matches the end of the DNA better, so the J call may be wrong. Germline V lookup: CDR1 SGHTA, CDR2 FQGNSA. The CDR3 has 14 amino acids. The CDR3 DNA follows: TGTGCCAGCAGCTTAGATGGTCTGGCAGGTGAGCAGTTCTTC. Translation gives CASSLDGLAGEQFF.

This clonotype was detected ten times or more. The V gene is TRBV12-3 or TRBV12-4, the J gene TRBJ1-1; 9 nucleotides line up with TRBD1. The CDR3 covers 13 residues. V lost 6 bases, J lost 4 bases, and 3 bases stayed unmatched. DNA for the CDR3: TGTGCCAGCAGCTCGACAGGGGGCACTGAAGCTTTCTTT. Translating gives CASSSTGGTEAFF.

This clonotype was picked up a small number of times. The chain links TRBV3-1 to TRBJ1-2; perhaps TRBD1 as D (5 bases). V shed 0 bases and J shed 6 bases, with 17 bases lying between them. Germline V gives CDR1 LGHDT, CDR2 YNNKEL (reference sequence). CDR3 length: 16 amino acids. The CDR3 DNA is TGTGCCAGCAGCCAAGAATTACAGGCGCATCCCCATGGCTACACCTTC. Protein: CASSQELQAHPHGYTF.